The T cell receptor (beta chain) under discussion was sequenced for a study of T cell responses to AZD1222 COVID-19 vaccine. V was cut by 4 bases and J by 7 bases, with 14 bases left in between. Per the germline V gene, CDR1 is LGHNA and CDR2 is YNFKEQ. The CDR3 is 15 residues long. Study-level findings and limits: Among spike-specific TCRs, nearly half reportedly target unmutated variant regions.

This table comes from immunoSEQ multiplex PCR, and its TCRdb copy is limited to in-frame clones, with some not included. The table shows about 86,000 clones, with about nine tenths occurring only once. About this clone: As yet, its antigen is unknown.

This chain joins TRBV4-2 and TRBJ1-6; a possible D gene is TRBD1 (5 bases). Source: peripheral blood, taken on day 0 of AZD1222 vaccination. This receptor was identified in an adult in good health. The CDR3 reads CASSLPGARNSPLHF. In nucleotides, the CDR3 is TGTGCCAGCAGCCTTCCCGGGGCTAGGAATTCACCCCTCCACTTT.